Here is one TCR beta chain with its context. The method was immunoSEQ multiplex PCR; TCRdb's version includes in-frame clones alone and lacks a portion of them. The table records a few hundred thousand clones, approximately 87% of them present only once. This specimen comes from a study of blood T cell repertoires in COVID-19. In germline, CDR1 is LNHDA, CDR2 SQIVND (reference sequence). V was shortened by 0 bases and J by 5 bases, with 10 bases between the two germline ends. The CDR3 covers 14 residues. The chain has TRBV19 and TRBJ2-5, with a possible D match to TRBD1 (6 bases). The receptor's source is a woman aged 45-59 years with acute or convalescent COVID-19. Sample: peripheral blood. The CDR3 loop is CASSIETGRETQYF. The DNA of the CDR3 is TGTGCCAGTAGTATAGAAACAGGGCGTGAGACCCAGTACTTC.